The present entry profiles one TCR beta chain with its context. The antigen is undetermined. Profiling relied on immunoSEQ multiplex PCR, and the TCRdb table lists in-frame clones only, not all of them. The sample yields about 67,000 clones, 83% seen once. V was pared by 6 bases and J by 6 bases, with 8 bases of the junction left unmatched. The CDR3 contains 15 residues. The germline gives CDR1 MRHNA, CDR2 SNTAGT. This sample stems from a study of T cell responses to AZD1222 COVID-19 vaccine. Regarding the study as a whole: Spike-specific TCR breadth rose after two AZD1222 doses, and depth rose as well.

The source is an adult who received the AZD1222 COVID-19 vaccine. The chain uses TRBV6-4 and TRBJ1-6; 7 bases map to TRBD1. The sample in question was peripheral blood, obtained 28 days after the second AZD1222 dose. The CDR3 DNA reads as TGTGCCAGCAGCGAATCCCAGGGGGGTAATTCACCCCTCCACTTT. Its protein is CASSESQGGNSPLHF.